This T cell receptor (beta chain) appears in the sequencing data of a study of stem cell transplantation in POMP-related autoinflammatory disease (dated by TCRdb to 2020 to 2022). Study-level background: It was hypothesized that MHC class I-dependent CD8+ T-cell differentiation and positive selection are impaired by defective thymoproteasomes, resulting in skewing of the TRB repertoire. High-throughput TRB sequencing assessed how POMP deficiency affects T-cell receptor beta repertoire diversity and CDR3 characteristics.

Broad study findings and their caveats: A restricted number of unique TRB V-J gene pairings was observed in PRAID patients. Statistical significance for the trend toward lower diversity and increased clonality in PRAID patients was reached only for regulatory T cells. A trend toward lower TRB diversity and higher clonality was observed in PRAID patients across all analyzed T-cell subsets.

The CDR3 sequence holds 15 residues, the cysteine and phenylalanine included. Left in the record is the CDR3 DNA by itself, 45 bases read in frame from the first base. CDR1 is given as ENHRY and CDR2 as SYGVKD, both from the germline V gene. Relative to germline, V is 5 bases shorter and J is 3 bases shorter, with 13 bases between their ends. Note on this clone: No cognate antigen has been identified for it. Nothing much larger sits one base from this clone, and base qualities are not available.

Libraries came from the immunoSEQ multiplex PCR assay. Processing in the source paper ran as follows. Shannon entropy, which accounts for clonal size distribution, was used to quantify repertoire diversity. Clonotype distribution inequality was measured with the Gini-Simpson index (Simpson_1-D). TCRdb stores this immuneACCESS table with in-frame sequences only. Part of the clones is absent; in the studies checked, under half of the shortfall reflects unresolved V genes, and no reason is known for the rest. D and trimming come from the DNA, and the V and J calls and clone size come from that table. Within this sample are 900 to 1,300 clones, with approximately 90% of them counted one time only. The top ten clonotypes cover 6.5% to 8% of the sample. Before TRB sequencing, T-cell subsets (conventional T cells, CD8+ T cells, regulatory T cells, T follicular helper cells) were sorted.

The receptor's source is a human donor in good health. The chain employs TRBV10-3 and TRBJ2-2; D gene: possibly TRBD2, on 6 matching bases. The sequencing input was a CXCR5-defined cell subset from PBMCs. Here the CDR3 is given as CAISPTSGDTGELFF. The DNA sequence is TGTGCCATCAGTCCGACTAGTGGGGACACCGGGGAGCTGTTTTTT.